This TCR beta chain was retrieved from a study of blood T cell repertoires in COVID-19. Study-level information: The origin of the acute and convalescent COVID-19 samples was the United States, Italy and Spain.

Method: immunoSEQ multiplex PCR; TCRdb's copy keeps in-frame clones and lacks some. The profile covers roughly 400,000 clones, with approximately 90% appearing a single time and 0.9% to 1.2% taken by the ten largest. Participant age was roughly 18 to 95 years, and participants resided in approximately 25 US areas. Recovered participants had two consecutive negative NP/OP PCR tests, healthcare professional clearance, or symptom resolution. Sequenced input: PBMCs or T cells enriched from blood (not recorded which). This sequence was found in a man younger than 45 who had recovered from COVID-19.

The CDR3 DNA reads as TGTGCCAGCACCTCGGGGGGCCTTCCTACAAATGAGCAGTTCTTC. It specifies CASTSGGLPTNEQFF. The chain joins TRBV3-1 (or the pseudogene TRBV3-2) to TRBJ2-1; the D gene is possibly TRBD2 (7 bases). Germline-derived CDR1 and CDR2 are LGHDT and YNNKEL (reference sequence). This CDR3 is 15 amino acids long. Trimming took off 7 bases at V and 7 bases at J, with 20 bases between the two ends.